One and the same sample provided the 31 T cell receptor beta chains below, sequenced in a study of T cells in Graves' hyperthyroidism and ophthalmopathy. Researchers amplified the TCR beta CDR3 regions from RNA transcripts. The HTBI primer set was used in a first-round RT-PCR of the TCR CDR3. TCRdb redid the calling of the multiplex PCR reads with MiXCR, one entry per CDR3 protein. The sample contains hundreds of thousands of distinct CDR3 sequences, 45% of which appear only once. The sequenced sample consisted of peripheral blood or thyroid tissue (not recorded which). The receptors were gathered from an adult man with Graves' disease, either hyperthyroidism or ophthalmopathy (not recorded which).

Of note for this clonotype: A junction boundary mismatches the germline segment, possibly from a read error. The chain uses TRBV29-1 and TRBJ2-2, with D maybe TRBD2 (6 bases). The CDR3 runs 14 residues. The germline V gene encodes CDR1 SQVTM and CDR2 ANQGSEA. The CDR3 DNA reads TGCAGCGTTGAAAGTGACATTAACACCGGGGGGCTGTTTTTT. Encoded protein: CSVESDINTGGLFF.

In its sample, this clonotype was seen a few times. The gene calls are TRBV9 and TRBJ1-1; D unresolved. The CDR3 loop spans 14 amino acids. Germline CDR1 and CDR2: SGDLS and YYNGEE. V lost 4 bases to trimming and J lost 5 bases, with 15 bases between them. The CDR3 bases are TGTGCCAGCAGCCAAGATAGAGGGTTAACTGAAGCTTTCTTT. Amino acid sequence: CASSQDRGLTEAFF.

This clonotype was counted at least ten times. The chain joins TRBV14 to TRBJ1-2; D not certain. The CDR3 totals 13 residues. Deletions cut 0 bases from V and 5 bases from J, with 7 bases between. Germline V gives CDR1 SGHDN, CDR2 FVKESK. CDR3 in amino acids: CASSQDVGYGYTF. DNA for the CDR3: TGTGCCAGCAGCCAAGACGTCGGGTATGGCTACACCTTC.

This clonotype has only a few counts. The V call is TRBV2, the J call TRBJ2-2, with 7 bases matching TRBD1. The CDR3 totals 12 residues. Trimming at V came to 5 bases and at J to 7 bases, leaving 1 base not matched to a gene. Germline V lookup: CDR1 SNHLY, CDR2 FYNNEI. CDR3 DNA: TGTGCCAGCAGTCGGACAGGCGGGGAGCTGTTTTTT. Protein product: CASSRTGGELFF.

This clonotype was seen ten or more times. The chain employs TRBV15 and TRBJ1-1; D uncertain. Germline V gene data show CDR1 as LNHNV and CDR2 as YYDKDF (reference sequence). The CDR3 covers 13 residues. Trimming stripped 3 bases from V and 6 bases from J, with 11 bases between. The chain's CDR3 is CATSRNTAAEAFF. The CDR3 region has the DNA TGTGCCACCAGCAGGAACACGGCGGCTGAAGCTTTCTTT.

This clonotype was recorded once. An end of the junction does not agree with germline; a read error may underlie this. The chain combines TRBV6-5 with TRBJ1-1, with a possible D match to TRBD1 (6 bases). CDR3 length equals 15 residues. Germline V gene lookup returns CDR1 MNHEY and CDR2 SVGAGI. In nucleotides, the CDR3 is TGTGCCAGCAGCTTAAATCACAGGGCGAACACTGAAGCTTTGTTT. This codes for CASSLNHRANTEALF.

This clonotype was counted at least ten times. This CDR3 is CASSVQGSGANVLTF. DNA for the CDR3: TGTGCCAGCAGTGTACAGGGCTCTGGGGCCAACGTCCTGACTTTC. This chain joins TRBV25-1 and TRBJ2-6, with D tentatively TRBD1 (6 bases). Trimming removed 4 bases at V and 0 bases at J, with 7 bases between. Per the germline V gene, CDR1 is MGHDK and CDR2 is SYGVNS. The CDR3 loop spans 15 amino acids.

This clonotype occurred a few times. The J gene is TRBJ2-7, the V gene TRBV28; D ambiguous. The CDR3 length is 12 residues. In germline, CDR1 is MDHEN, CDR2 SYDVKM. Between the trimmed V and J ends, which lost 5 bases and 4 bases, there was a span of 9 bases. The CDR3, as DNA: TGTGCCAGCAGTCCCCCCGAGTACGAGCAGTACTTC. Translating gives CASSPPEYEQYF.

J is TRBJ1-5 and V is TRBV20-1; D not certain. Germline CDR1 reads DFQATT; CDR2 reads SNEGSKA (reference sequence). This CDR3 region has 14 residues. V shed 3 bases and J shed 4 bases, with 13 bases lying between them. CDR3 DNA: TGCAGTGCTAGCCCCGATAATCCTAATCAGCCCCAGCATTTT. Amino acid sequence: CSASPDNPNQPQHF.

In its sample, this clonotype was seen many times. The V gene is TRBV6-5, the J gene TRBJ1-6; possible D gene TRBD1, 6 bases. Trimming left V 0 bases short and J 13 bases short, with 16 bases between. Germline values: CDR1 MNHEY, CDR2 SVGAGI. The CDR3 sequence is 15 residues long. The CDR3 loop is CASSYSRGSGWPLHF. The CDR3 DNA follows: TGTGCCAGCAGTTACTCGAGGGGGAGCGGTTGGCCCCTCCACTTT.

The chain has TRBV24-1 and TRBJ2-5, with no clear D. V was cut by 4 bases and J by 9 bases, with 11 bases left in between. The CDR3 is 12 residues long. Per the germline V gene, CDR1 is KGHDR and CDR2 is SFDVKD. CDR3 bases: TGTGCCACCAGTGAGGGGTATCAGCCCCAGTACTTC. Protein: CATSEGYQPQYF.

This clonotype was seen repeatedly, ten times or more. The V call is TRBV7-2, the J call TRBJ2-7, with 8 bases aligning to TRBD1. The CDR3 is made up of 13 amino acids. CDR1 is SGHTA, CDR2 FQGNSA, per germline. Germline trimming cut 5 bases from V and 5 bases from J; bases unmatched to any gene: 5. CDR3 sequence reads: CASSRGQVNEQYF. The CDR3 DNA reads TGTGCCAGCAGCCGGGGACAGGTGAACGAGCAGTACTTC.

As for this clonotype: A much more abundant neighbour one base away suggests this may be a read error. The J gene is TRBJ2-7, the V gene TRBV20-1; TRBD1 is a possible D gene (5 bases). This CDR3 region has 12 residues. Germline V gene lookup returns CDR1 DFQATT and CDR2 SNEGSKA (reference sequence). The DNA for the CDR3 is TGCAGTGCTCAGGACACTTACTACGAGCAGAACTTC. Translated, it gives CSAQDTYYEQNF.

This clonotype came up a few times. The chain joins TRBV7-9 to TRBJ1-1; D call uncertain. This CDR3 region has 15 residues. CDR1 and CDR2 from the germline V gene are SEHNR and FQNEAQ (reference sequence). Trimming took 9 bases from V and 3 from J, leaving 20 bases between them. Here the CDR3 reads CARNREPPRDTEAFF. CDR3 bases: TGTGCCAGAAACCGGGAGCCTCCTCGGGACACTGAAGCTTTCTTT. Together with reference TRBV7-9 and TRBJ1-1, the CDR3 gives the full variable domain: DTGVSQNPRHKITKRGQNVTFRCDPISEHNRLYWYRQTLGQGPEFLTYFQNEAQLEKSRLLSDRFSAERPKGSFSTLEIQRTEQGDSAMYLCARNREPPRDTEAFFGQGTRLTVV.

CDR3 loop: CSARKGANVLTF. The CDR3, as DNA: TGCAGTGCTCGAAAGGGGGCCAACGTCCTGACTTTC. The V call is TRBV20-1, the J call TRBJ2-6, with D unclear. This CDR3 is built from 12 residues. Trimming cost V 5 bases and J 4 bases, with 6 bases left between them. Germline V gene lookup returns CDR1 DFQATT and CDR2 SNEGSKA (reference sequence).

This chain joins TRBV10-3 and TRBJ1-6, with D possibly matching TRBD1 (6 bases). CDR1 is ENHRY, CDR2 SYGVKD, per germline. The V end was cut by 0 bases, the J end by 5 bases, with 11 bases between. The CDR3 loop spans 16 amino acids. CDR3 in DNA: TGTGCCATCAGTGAGTCGACGTCAGGGGATAATTCACCCCTCCACTTT. Its translation is CAISESTSGDNSPLHF.

This clonotype appeared many times. V is TRBV24-1 and J is TRBJ1-4; no reliable D call. Germline assignment: CDR1 KGHDR and CDR2 SFDVKD. Trimming pared 2 bases from V and 8 bases from J, leaving 11 bases between. CDR3 size: 14 residues. The CDR3 DNA follows: TGTGCCACCAGTGATTCCCTCGGGCCGGAAAAACTGTTTTTT. Translation gives CATSDSLGPEKLFF.

This clonotype was observed once. The genes are TRBV29-1 and TRBJ1-2, with 8 bases fitting TRBD1. Germline CDR1 and CDR2: SQVTM and ANQGSEA. The CDR3 is made up of 18 amino acids. With V trimmed by 5 bases and J by 3 bases, 20 bases remained unmatched. In DNA form, the CDR3 reads TGCAGCGTTACCCTCGGGACAGGAGGGGGGACAGGTCACTATGGCTACACCTTC. This translates into CSVTLGTGGGTGHYGYTF.

This clonotype showed up many times. This sequence joins TRBV10-1 and TRBJ2-7; 7 bases match TRBD1. V lost 4 bases and J lost 1; bases outside the gene matches: 1. The length of the CDR3 is 13 residues. The germline gives CDR1 WNHNN, CDR2 SYGVQD (reference sequence). The CDR3 nucleotides read TGCGCCAGCAGTGCGGGACAGTCCTACGAGCAGTACTTC. Amino acid sequence: CASSAGQSYEQYF.

The gene calls are TRBV20-1 and TRBJ2-7, with D possibly TRBD2 on 6 matching bases. The V end was cut by 4 bases, the J end by 1 base, with 14 bases between. Germline CDR1 and CDR2: DFQATT and SNEGSKA (reference sequence). The CDR3 consists of 14 residues. The CDR3 spells CSAIVFGGSYEQYF. As DNA, the CDR3 is TGCAGTGCTATAGTCTTTGGGGGGTCCTACGAGCAGTACTTC.

The chain links TRBV11-2 to TRBJ1-3; D gene uncertain. Trimming pared 5 bases from V and 2 bases from J, leaving 7 bases between. From germline, CDR1 is SGHAT and CDR2 FQNNGV. The CDR3 extends over 13 amino acids. The CDR3 spells CASSTRAGNTIYF. CDR3 sequence (DNA): TGTGCCAGCAGCACAAGGGCTGGAAACACCATATATTTT.

The chain has TRBV7-9 and TRBJ1-1, with D possibly being TRBD1 (6 bases). This CDR3 is built from 16 residues. Germline V gene lookup returns CDR1 SEHNR and CDR2 FQNEAQ (reference sequence). V shed 5 bases and J shed 0 bases, with 16 bases lying between them. In DNA, the CDR3 is TGTGCCAGCAGCGCAGGGACACTCTCCATGAACACTGAAGCTTTCTTT. Its protein product is CASSAGTLSMNTEAFF.

At least ten counts were recorded for this clonotype. The V and J genes are TRBV29-1 and TRBJ2-7, with 15 bases identical to TRBD2. This CDR3 has 15 amino acids. Germline V gene sequence: CDR1 SQVTM, CDR2 ANQGSEA. The J segment lost 5 bases and the V segment lost 3 bases, leaving 5 bases of the junction unmatched. The CDR3 sequence is CSVDRTSGGVNEQYF. CDR3 coding DNA: TGCAGCGTTGACCGGACTAGCGGGGGGGTGAACGAGCAGTACTTC.

The V call is TRBV2, the J call TRBJ1-1; the D is unclear. Trimming cost V 2 bases and J 7 bases, with 14 bases left between them. Germline lookup yields CDR1 SNHLY and CDR2 FYNNEI. CDR3 length: 14 residues. The CDR3 coding sequence is TGTGCCAGCAGTGAAAGTTTTGTTCGGGTTGAAGCTTTCTTT. This translates into CASSESFVRVEAFF.

This clonotype was picked up many times. The chain links TRBV29-1 to TRBJ2-2, with D perhaps matching TRBD1 (6 bases). V gave up 5 bases and J gave up 6 bases, with 13 bases separating them. This CDR3 is 13 amino acids long. Germline V lookup: CDR1 SQVTM, CDR2 ANQGSEA. This CDR3 is CSVSGGGPGELFF. The CDR3 DNA is TGCAGCGTTTCTGGGGGCGGGCCCGGGGAGCTGTTTTTT.

CDR3 residues: CASSFPGAGQGVQPQHF. CDR3 nucleotide sequence: TGTGCCAGCAGTTTCCCCGGGGCGGGACAGGGGGTTCAGCCCCAGCATTTT. V gene TRBV2 combines with J gene TRBJ1-5, with TRBD1 identical over 11 bases. CDR1 and CDR2 (germline): SNHLY, FYNNEI. The CDR3 consists of 17 residues. V trimming: 5 bases; J trimming: 6 bases; junction bases outside the gene matches: 12.

V usage is TRBV6-1 and J usage is TRBJ2-7; 8 positions match TRBD1. The CDR3 has 13 amino acids. Per the germline V gene, CDR1 is MNHNS and CDR2 is SASEGT. J was trimmed by 5 bases and V by 5 bases; bases with no gene match: 5. The chain's CDR3 is CASSLSGGDEQYF. The CDR3 DNA sequence: TGTGCCAGCAGTTTGTCAGGGGGCGACGAGCAGTACTTC.

This clonotype was recorded many times. V gene TRBV7-8 combines with J gene TRBJ2-7; D might be TRBD1 or TRBD2, each matching 5 bases. This CDR3 comprises 13 residues. The germline V gene encodes CDR1 SGHVS and CDR2 FQNEAQ. V gave up 0 bases and J gave up 6 bases, with 9 bases separating them. CDR3 protein: CASSLAAGTEQYF. CDR3 nucleotide sequence: TGTGCCAGCAGCTTAGCCGCAGGGACCGAGCAGTACTTC.

This clonotype was observed many times. The chain employs TRBV2 and TRBJ2-5; D not certain. The germline CDR1 and CDR2 sequences are SNHLY and FYNNEI. The V end was cut by 6 bases, the J end by 4 bases, with 12 bases between. The CDR3 has 13 residues. The CDR3 is CASSKLKGETQYF. The CDR3 DNA follows: TGTGCCAGCAGCAAACTCAAGGGAGAGACCCAGTACTTC.

The chain couples TRBV7-2 to TRBJ2-7, with TRBD2 identical over 7 bases. There are 15 residues in the CDR3. Germline CDR1 is SGHTA and CDR2 is FQGNSA. The V segment lost 5 bases and the J segment 4 bases; nucleotides outside the gene matches: 11. Here the CDR3 reads CASSQDRDYLYEQYF. In DNA, the CDR3 is TGTGCCAGCAGCCAAGACCGGGACTATCTTTACGAGCAGTACTTC.

The chain couples TRBV12-3 or TRBV12-4 to TRBJ1-6; D possibly corresponds to TRBD1 (5 bases). CDR3 length: 12 amino acids. The DNA for the CDR3 is TGTGCTAGTGTCTCAGGGTCCTCACCCCTCCACTTT. As protein: CASVSGSSPLHF.